The 11 T cell receptor beta chains presented below share a single source sample, sequenced in a study of blood T cell repertoires in COVID-19. Clones were read by immunoSEQ multiplex PCR, and TCRdb kept only the in-frame ones, dropping some. The sample records 150,000 to 200,000 clones, more than 70% being singletons. Material: PBMCs or T cells enriched from blood (not recorded which). All receptors come from a man aged 55-75 years who had recovered from COVID-19.

This chain connects TRBV6-1 to TRBJ2-7; possibly TRBD1 for D (6 bases). Germline values: CDR1 MNHNS, CDR2 SASEGT. The CDR3 covers 15 residues. V gave up 4 bases and J gave up 5 bases, with 18 bases separating them. For the CDR3, the DNA is TGTGCCAGCAGTGGAGCTCAGGGGACCGGACACGAGCAGTACTTC. Protein product: CASSGAQGTGHEQYF.

The CDR3 DNA follows: TGTGCCAGCAGCGCCTTCGGCGGGGGGGCCAATGAGCAGTTCTTC. This translates into CASSAFGGGANEQFF. The chain couples TRBV9 to TRBJ2-1, with 9 bases aligning to TRBD2. In germline, CDR1 is SGDLS, CDR2 YYNGEE. Trimming removed 3 bases from V and 6 bases from J; junction bases left unmatched: 7. The CDR3 consists of 15 residues. Full variable domain (remainder filled in from reference TRBV9 and TRBJ2-1): DSGVTQTPKHLITATGQRVTLRCSPRSGDLSVYWYQQSLDQGLQFLIQYYNGEERAKGNILERFSAQQFPDLHSELNLSSLELGDSALYFCASSAFGGGANEQFFGPGTRLTVL.

The rearrangement links TRBV6-5 to TRBJ2-1; TRBD1 matches at 10 bases. Per germline, CDR1 MNHEY and CDR2 SVGAGI. J was trimmed by 6 bases and V by 5 bases; bases with no gene match: 4. This CDR3 has 14 amino acids. The CDR3 DNA reads TGTGCCAGCAGTCTCTGGGACAGGGGCAATGAGCAGTTCTTC. As protein: CASSLWDRGNEQFF.

This chain joins TRBV7-9 and TRBJ1-2; 7 bases map to TRBD1. The CDR3 contains 14 residues. The J segment lost 8 bases and the V segment lost 2 bases, leaving 8 bases of the junction unmatched. The V gene's germline CDR1 is SEHNR and CDR2 FQNEAQ (reference sequence). In DNA, the CDR3 is TGTGCCAGCAGCTTAACCCCGGACAGGTGGGGCTACACCTTC. Residues: CASSLTPDRWGYTF.

The V gene is TRBV4-1, the J gene TRBJ1-4, with unresolved D. The germline V gene has CDR1 MGHRA and CDR2 YSYEKL. This CDR3 is 15 amino acids long. The V end was cut by 1 base, the J end by 0 bases, with 6 bases between. The CDR3 sequence: CASSQVPTTNEKLFF. CDR3 nucleotide sequence: TGCGCCAGCAGCCAAGTTCCTACAACTAATGAAAAACTGTTTTTT.

This chain connects TRBV7-3 to TRBJ2-7; a weak D match, TRBD1 (5 bases). This CDR3 has 17 amino acids. Per germline, CDR1 SGHTA and CDR2 FQGTGA. The V and J ends lost 0 bases and 0 bases respectively, with 15 bases between them. CDR3 protein: CASSLTVGQPLSYEQYF. The DNA of the CDR3 is TGTGCCAGCAGCTTAACGGTCGGACAACCCCTCTCCTACGAGCAGTACTTC.

The chain carries TRBV15 and TRBJ2-1; 8 bases agree with TRBD2. This CDR3 comprises 17 residues. The germline V gene has CDR1 LNHNV and CDR2 YYDKDF (reference sequence). J lost 6 bases, V lost 5 bases, and 15 bases had no gene match. The CDR3 coding sequence is TGTGCCACCAGCGGCGCCCGGGGGGGGAGGGCCTCCAATGAGCAGTTCTTC. Its protein is CATSGARGGRASNEQFF.

V and J are TRBV5-5 and TRBJ2-2; unclear D gene. The CDR3 sequence is 15 residues long. V gave up 7 bases and J gave up 4 bases, with 17 bases separating them. Germline lookup yields CDR1 SGHKS and CDR2 YYEKEE (reference sequence). CDR3 region: CASSSGSVPTGELFF. Here the CDR3 DNA reads TGTGCCAGCTCTTCAGGTTCGGTGCCCACCGGGGAGCTGTTTTTT.

The J gene is TRBJ2-7, the V gene TRBV10-3; the match to TRBD1 covers 9 bases. The CDR3 runs to 12 residues. V lost 9 bases and J lost 5; bases outside the gene matches: 5. Germline V CDR1 and CDR2: ENHRY, SYGVKD. Here the CDR3 reads CAMGTGRNEQYF. For the CDR3, the DNA is TGTGCCATGGGGACAGGGCGAAACGAGCAGTACTTC.

The chain couples TRBV7-8 to TRBJ2-7; D is undetermined. This CDR3 spans 13 amino acids. Trimming took off 5 bases at V and 0 bases at J, with 8 bases between the two ends. From germline, CDR1 is SGHVS and CDR2 FQNEAQ. CDR3 sequence reads: CASSGTNSYEQYF. Written as DNA, the CDR3 is TGTGCCAGCAGCGGCACCAACTCCTACGAGCAGTACTTC.

The chain has TRBV5-1 and TRBJ1-6, with 9 bases fitting TRBD1. Germline loops: CDR1 SGHRS, CDR2 YFSETQ. The CDR3 sequence is 16 residues long. V lost 1 base and J lost 8; bases outside the gene matches: 7. The CDR3 protein is CASSLTEDRGYSPLHF. The CDR3, as DNA: TGCGCCAGCAGCTTGACCGAGGACAGGGGATATTCACCCCTCCACTTT.